A selection of T cell receptor beta chains follows, all from one sample in a study of OX40 agonist ivuxolimab in advanced cancers. Generated by immunoSEQ multiplex PCR, the TCRdb table keeps only in-frame clones and is missing some. The sample consists of some 74,000 clones, 65% to 90% of them appearing once. Specimen: CD4+ or CD8+ T cells sorted from blood, collected in a trial of the OX40 agonist ivuxolimab. These receptors were obtained from an adult with an advanced solid tumor such as melanoma, head and neck, liver or kidney cancer. CDR3s include the opening cysteine and the closing phenylalanine or tryptophan. The D gene is left open where the match is weak. The size entry is marked missing in some rows and otherwise reads once, few, many or a size class.

clone_size,d_call,j_call,v_call,cdr3_aa,cdr3_nt
NA,NA,TRBJ2-3,TRBV2,CASRLWDTQYF,TGTGCCAGCCGGCTCTGGGATACGCAGTATTTT
NA,NA,TRBJ1-2,TRBV29-1,CSVGGQDYGYTF,TGCAGCGTTGGAGGGCAGGACTATGGCTACACCTTC
NA,NA,TRBJ2-3,TRBV9,CASSVGSPRDTQYF,TGTGCCAGCAGCGTAGGGTCTCCGCGGGATACGCAGTATTTT
NA,NA,TRBJ2-3,TRBV4-1,CASSQDPDRSTDTQYF,TGCGCCAGCAGCCAAGATCCCGACAGGAGCACAGATACGCAGTATTTT
NA,TRBD1,TRBJ2-5,TRBV19,CASRATGSETQYF,TGTGCCAGTAGGGCGACAGGGTCCGAGACCCAGTACTTC
NA,NA,TRBJ2-3,TRBV15,CATREGASTDTQYF,TGTGCCACCAGGGAGGGGGCTAGCACAGATACGCAGTATTTT
NA,NA,TRBJ2-7,TRBV6-5,CASSSGVSPYEQYF,TGTGCCAGCAGTTCAGGGGTTTCCCCCTACGAGCAGTACTTC
NA,NA,TRBJ2-3,TRBV19,CASSADLRSTDTQYF,TGTGCCAGTAGTGCGGACCTCCGGAGCACAGATACGCAGTATTTT
NA,NA,TRBJ2-1,TRBV6-5,CASSYGEDHYNEQFF,TGTGCCAGCAGTTACGGGGAGGATCACTACAATGAGCAGTTCTTC
NA,TRBD1,TRBJ2-3,TRBV5-1,CASSLRQGARTDTQYF,TGCGCCAGCAGCTTGAGACAGGGAGCGCGCACAGATACGCAGTATTTT
NA,TRBD1,TRBJ2-2,TRBV5-1,CASSRGQVGLNTGELFF,TGCGCCAGCAGCAGGGGACAGGTGGGGCTAAACACCGGGGAGCTGTTTTTT
NA,NA,TRBJ1-3,TRBV19,CASKQIHSGNTIYF,TGTGCCAGCAAACAGATCCACTCTGGAAACACCATATATTTT
once,NA,TRBJ2-5,TRBV7-9,CASSLSQGQETQYF,TGTGCCAGCAGCTTAAGCCAGGGCCAAGAGACCCAGTACTTC
NA,NA,TRBJ1-2,TRBV5-6,CASSLRSGAGYTF,TGTGCCAGCAGCTTGAGGTCAGGGGCTGGCTACACCTTC
NA,TRBD1,TRBJ1-3,TRBV25-1,CASSAGTGVTGNTIYF,TGTGCCAGCAGTGCAGGGACAGGGGTTACTGGAAACACCATATATTTT
NA,NA,TRBJ2-5,TRBV5-1,CASSSQTTQYF,TGCGCCAGCAGCTCACAGACGACCCAGTACTTC
NA,TRBD2,TRBJ2-1,TRBV4-2,CASSLPTSGDLLEQFF,TGTGCCAGCAGCCTCCCAACTAGCGGGGACCTTCTTGAGCAGTTCTTC
NA,NA,TRBJ1-5,TRBV19,CASTSWGRGNQPQHF,TGTGCCAGTACCTCTTGGGGCAGGGGCAATCAGCCCCAGCATTTT
once,NA,TRBJ1-3,TRBV30,CAWSYGSRAAGNTIYF,TGTGCCTGGAGTTACGGATCTCGAGCAGCGGGAAACACCATATATTTT
NA,NA,TRBJ1-1,TRBV25-1,CASSESRPGIAEAFF,TGTGCCAGCAGTGAATCTCGCCCCGGAATAGCCGAAGCTTTCTTT
NA,NA,TRBJ1-5,TRBV7-6,CASSLGQSGNQPQHF,TGTGCCAGCAGCTTAGGTCAGTCGGGCAATCAGCCCCAGCATTTT
once,TRBD1,TRBJ2-5,TRBV9,CASSVVGQDGTQYF,TGTGCCAGCAGCGTAGTTGGACAGGACGGGACCCAGTACTTC
NA,NA,TRBJ1-4,TRBV18,CASSPQKGEEKLFF,TGTGCCAGCTCACCACAGAAGGGGGAAGAAAAACTGTTTTTT
NA,TRBD2,TRBJ2-7,TRBV5-4,CASSRGGYEQYF,TGTGCCAGCAGCCGGGGGGGCTACGAGCAGTACTTC
few,TRBD2,TRBJ2-7,TRBV6-6,CASSGTSGSYEQYF,TGTGCCAGCAGCGGGACTAGCGGGTCCTACGAGCAGTACTTC
NA,TRBD1,TRBJ2-7,TRBV27,CASSLLPGQGMDEQYF,TGTGCCAGCAGTCTGCTGCCGGGACAGGGAATGGACGAGCAGTACTTC
NA,NA,TRBJ1-2,TRBV10-3,CAISESGGLSYGYTF,TGTGCCATCAGTGAGTCGGGGGGTCTATCCTATGGCTACACCTTC
NA,NA,TRBJ2-3,TRBV7-2,CASSFETDTQYF,TGTGCCAGCAGCTTTGAGACAGATACGCAGTATTTT
NA,TRBD2,TRBJ2-2,TRBV27,CASTIPGLAHTGELFF,TGTGCCAGCACCATTCCGGGACTAGCTCACACCGGGGAGCTGTTTTTT
NA,NA,TRBJ2-7,TRBV19,CASSPDTGPLYEQYF,TGTGCCAGTAGCCCAGATACAGGACCCCTCTACGAGCAGTACTTC
once,NA,TRBJ2-7,TRBV18,CASSPPEGARYEQYF,TGTGCCAGCTCACCACCGGAGGGGGCGCGCTACGAGCAGTACTTC
NA,NA,TRBJ2-2,TRBV29-1,CSVGIGTTGELFF,TGCAGCGTTGGGATAGGGACCACCGGGGAGCTGTTTTTT
once,NA,TRBJ2-7,TRBV12-5,CASTSATYEQYF,TGTGCTAGCACTAGTGCGACCTACGAGCAGTACTTC
NA,TRBD1,TRBJ1-2,TRBV7-2,CASSPRQGNYGYTF,TGTGCCAGCAGCCCTAGACAGGGGAACTATGGCTACACCTTC
NA,NA,TRBJ1-5,TRBV6-4,CASAAGCNQPQHF,TGTGCCTCAGCGGCCGGATGTAATCAGCCCCAGCATTTT
NA,TRBD1,TRBJ1-2,TRBV6-5,CASRRGQAGYTF,TGTGCCAGCAGACGGGGACAGGCCGGCTACACCTTC
NA,TRBD1,TRBJ2-5,TRBV11-2,CASSLDGTGKETQYF,TGTGCCAGCAGCTTAGACGGGACAGGGAAAGAGACCCAGTACTTC
NA,NA,TRBJ1-1,TRBV5-4,CASSLDRNTEAFF,TGTGCCAGCAGCCTCGACAGGAACACTGAAGCTTTCTTT
few,NA,TRBJ1-2,TRBV5-8,CASSPGQWGYTF,TGTGCCAGCAGCCCAGGACAGTGGGGCTACACCTTC
many,NA,TRBJ1-6,TRBV6-1,CASTTRGVSPLHF,TGTGCCAGCACTACCCGAGGGGTATCACCCCTCCACTTT
NA,NA,TRBJ1-5,TRBV28,CASSFDSNQPQHF,TGTGCCAGCAGTTTTGATAGCAATCAGCCCCAGCATTTT
NA,NA,TRBJ2-3,TRBV19,CASSINRELTDTQYF,TGTGCCAGTAGTATTAACAGGGAACTCACAGATACGCAGTATTTT
NA,NA,TRBJ2-2,TRBV5-1,CASSLVAGSGTGELFF,TGCGCCAGCAGCTTGGTTGCGGGGTCAGGCACCGGGGAGCTGTTTTTT
NA,NA,TRBJ2-2,TRBV19,CASSIPIGRGNTGELFF,TGTGCCAGTAGTATCCCAATTGGGCGGGGGAACACCGGGGAGCTGTTTTTT
NA,NA,TRBJ1-1,TRBV30,CAWSVQANTEAFF,TGTGCCTGGAGTGTGCAGGCTAACACTGAAGCTTTCTTT
NA,NA,TRBJ2-3,TRBV19,CASSIGRSSTDTQYF,TGTGCCAGTAGTATTGGGCGGTCTAGCACAGATACGCAGTATTTT
NA,NA,TRBJ2-7,TRBV5-6,CASSHHRYEQYF,TGTGCCAGCAGCCATCACAGGTACGAGCAGTACTTC
NA,TRBD1,TRBJ1-2,TRBV9,CASSVAGQGLYGYTF,TGTGCCAGCAGCGTAGCGGGACAGGGCCTCTATGGCTACACCTTC
NA,NA,TRBJ1-1,TRBV6-6,CASKGTVNTEAFF,TGTGCCAGCAAAGGGACGGTGAACACTGAAGCTTTCTTT
NA,NA,TRBJ2-7,TRBV18,CASSPGQESEQYF,TGTGCCAGCTCACCTGGACAAGAGAGCGAGCAGTACTTC
NA,NA,TRBJ2-5,TRBV30,CAWSVPNQETQYF,TGTGCCTGGAGTGTGCCAAATCAGGAGACCCAGTACTTC
NA,TRBD1,TRBJ1-4,TRBV30,CAWSAGQGGAATNEKLFF,TGTGCCTGGAGTGCCGGACAGGGGGGGGCTGCAACTAATGAAAAACTGTTTTTT
once,NA,TRBJ1-5,TRBV7-6,CASSFSFNQPQHF,TGTGCCAGCAGCTTCTCCTTTAATCAGCCCCAGCATTTT